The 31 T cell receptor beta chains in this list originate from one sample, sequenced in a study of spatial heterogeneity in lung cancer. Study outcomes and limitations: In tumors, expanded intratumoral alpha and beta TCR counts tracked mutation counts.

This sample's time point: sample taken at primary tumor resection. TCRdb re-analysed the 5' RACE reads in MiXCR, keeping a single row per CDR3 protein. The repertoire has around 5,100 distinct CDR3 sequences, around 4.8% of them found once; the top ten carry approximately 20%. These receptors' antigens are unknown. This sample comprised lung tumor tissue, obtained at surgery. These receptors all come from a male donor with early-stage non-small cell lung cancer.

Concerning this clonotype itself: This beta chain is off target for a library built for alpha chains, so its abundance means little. The DNA of the CDR3 is TGTGCCAGCAGTGCCATTACGACGGATTCACCCCTCCACTTT. Translation gives CASSAITTDSPLHF. This rearrangement joins TRBV28 to TRBJ1-6; D unclear. Trimming removed 5 bases at V and 8 bases at J, with 13 bases between. Germline V gives CDR1 MDHEN, CDR2 SYDVKM. The CDR3 length is 14 residues. Filled out from reference TRBV28 and TRBJ1-6, the complete variable domain reads DVKVTQSSRYLVKRTGEKVFLECVQDMDHENMFWYRQDPGLGLRLIYFSYDVKMKEKGDIPEGYSVSREKKERFSLILESASTNQTSMYLCASSAITTDSPLHFGNGTRLTVT.

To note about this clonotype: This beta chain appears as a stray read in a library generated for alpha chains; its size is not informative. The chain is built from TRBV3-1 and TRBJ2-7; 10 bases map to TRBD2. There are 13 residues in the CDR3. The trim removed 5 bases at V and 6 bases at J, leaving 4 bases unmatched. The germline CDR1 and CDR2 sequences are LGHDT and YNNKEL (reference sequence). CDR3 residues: CASSSSGGVEQYF. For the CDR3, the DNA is TGTGCCAGCAGCTCGAGCGGGGGGGTCGAGCAGTACTTC.

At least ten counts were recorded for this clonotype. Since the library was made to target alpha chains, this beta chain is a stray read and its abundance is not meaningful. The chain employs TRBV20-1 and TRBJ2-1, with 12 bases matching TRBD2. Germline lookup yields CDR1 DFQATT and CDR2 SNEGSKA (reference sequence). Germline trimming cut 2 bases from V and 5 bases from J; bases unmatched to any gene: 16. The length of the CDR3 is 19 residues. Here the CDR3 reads CSARPRRRTSGEVNNEQFF. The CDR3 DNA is TGCAGTGCTAGACCGCGCCGAAGGACTAGCGGGGAGGTGAACAATGAGCAGTTCTTC.

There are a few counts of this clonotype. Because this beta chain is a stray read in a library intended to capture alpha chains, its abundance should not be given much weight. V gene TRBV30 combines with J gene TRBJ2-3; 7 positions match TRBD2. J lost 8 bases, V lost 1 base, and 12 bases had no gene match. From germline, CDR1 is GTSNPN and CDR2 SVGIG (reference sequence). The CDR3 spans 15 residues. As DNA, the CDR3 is TGTGCCTGGAGTGATAGCGTGAGCGGGATAGGTACGCAGTATTTT. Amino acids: CAWSDSVSGIGTQYF.

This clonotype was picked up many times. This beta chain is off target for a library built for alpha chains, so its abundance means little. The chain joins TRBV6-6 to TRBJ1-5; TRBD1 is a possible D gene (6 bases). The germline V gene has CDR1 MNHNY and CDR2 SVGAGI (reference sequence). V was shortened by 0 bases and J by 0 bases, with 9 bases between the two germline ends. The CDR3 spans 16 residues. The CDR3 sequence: CASSYSGHNSNQPQHF. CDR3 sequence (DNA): TGTGCCAGCAGTTACTCGGGACACAATAGCAATCAGCCCCAGCATTTT.

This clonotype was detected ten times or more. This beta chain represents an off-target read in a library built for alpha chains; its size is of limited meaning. The CDR3 sequence is CAWSRQGHSPLHF. The DNA of the CDR3 is TGTGCCTGGAGCCGACAGGGGCATTCACCCCTCCACTTT. The gene calls are TRBV30 and TRBJ1-6; 8 bases line up with TRBD1. The CDR3 runs to 13 residues. Losses at the gene ends were 3 bases for V and 8 bases for J; bases not matched to a gene: 3. Germline CDR1 is GTSNPN and CDR2 is SVGIG (reference sequence). Based on the CDR3 plus reference TRBV30 and TRBJ1-6, the full variable domain is SQTIHQWPATLVQPVGSPLSLECTVEGTSNPNLYWYRQAAGRGLQLLFYSVGIGQISSEVPQNLSASRPQDRQFILSSKKLLLSDSGFYLCAWSRQGHSPLHFGNGTRLTVT.

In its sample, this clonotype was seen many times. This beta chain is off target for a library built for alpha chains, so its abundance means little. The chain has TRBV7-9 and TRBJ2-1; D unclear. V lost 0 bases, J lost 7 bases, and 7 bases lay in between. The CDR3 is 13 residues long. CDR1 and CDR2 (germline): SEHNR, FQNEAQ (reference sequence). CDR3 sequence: CASSLALLNEQFF. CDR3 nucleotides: TGTGCCAGCAGCTTAGCGCTACTAAATGAGCAGTTCTTC.

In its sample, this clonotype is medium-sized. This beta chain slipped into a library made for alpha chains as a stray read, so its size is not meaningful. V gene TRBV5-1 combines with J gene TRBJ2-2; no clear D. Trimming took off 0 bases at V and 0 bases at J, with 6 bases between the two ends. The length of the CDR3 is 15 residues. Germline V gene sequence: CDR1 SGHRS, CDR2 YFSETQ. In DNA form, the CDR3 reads TGCGCCAGCAGCTTGGTCCGGGCGAACACCGGGGAGCTGTTTTTT. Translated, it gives CASSLVRANTGELFF.

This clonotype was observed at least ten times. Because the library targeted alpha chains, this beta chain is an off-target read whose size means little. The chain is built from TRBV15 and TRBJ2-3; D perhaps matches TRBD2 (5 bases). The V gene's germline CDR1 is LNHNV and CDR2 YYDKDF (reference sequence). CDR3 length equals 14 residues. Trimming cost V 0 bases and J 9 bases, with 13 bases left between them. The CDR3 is CATSRDLTGTTQYF. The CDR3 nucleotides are TGTGCCACCAGCAGAGATCTTACGGGAACCACGCAGTATTTT. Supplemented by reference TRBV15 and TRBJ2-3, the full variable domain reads DAMVIQNPRYQVTQFGKPVTLSCSQTLNHNVMYWYQQKSSQAPKLLFHYYDKDFNNEADTPDNFQSRRPNTSFCFLDIRSPGLGDTAMYLCATSRDLTGTTQYFGPGTRLTVL.

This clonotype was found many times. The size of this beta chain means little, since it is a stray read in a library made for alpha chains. The CDR3, as DNA: TGTGCCAGCAGCTTGAGGGCAGGGGGCAACTTTCGGGACACTGAAGCTTTCTTT. It encodes CASSLRAGGNFRDTEAFF. The gene calls are TRBV5-5 and TRBJ1-1, with TRBD1 matching 8 bases. CDR3 length equals 18 residues. Trimming took 1 base from V and 3 from J; bases not matched to a gene: 14. CDR1 is SGHKS, CDR2 YYEKEE, per germline (reference sequence).

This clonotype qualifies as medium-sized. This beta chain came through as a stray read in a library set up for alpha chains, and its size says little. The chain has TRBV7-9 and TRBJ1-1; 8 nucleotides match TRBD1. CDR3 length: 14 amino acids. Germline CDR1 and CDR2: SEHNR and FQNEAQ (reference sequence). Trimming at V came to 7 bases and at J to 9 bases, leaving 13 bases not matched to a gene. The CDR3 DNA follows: TGTGCCAGCACCGACTTGAAGGCAGGGGGCCAAGCTTTCTTT. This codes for CASTDLKAGGQAFF.

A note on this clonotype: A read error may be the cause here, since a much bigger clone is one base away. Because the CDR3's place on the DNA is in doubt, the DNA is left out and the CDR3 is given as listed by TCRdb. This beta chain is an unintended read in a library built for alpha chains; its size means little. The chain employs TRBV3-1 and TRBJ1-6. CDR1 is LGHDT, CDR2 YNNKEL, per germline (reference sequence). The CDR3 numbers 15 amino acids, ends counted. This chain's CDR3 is CASSRFGFGNSPLQF.

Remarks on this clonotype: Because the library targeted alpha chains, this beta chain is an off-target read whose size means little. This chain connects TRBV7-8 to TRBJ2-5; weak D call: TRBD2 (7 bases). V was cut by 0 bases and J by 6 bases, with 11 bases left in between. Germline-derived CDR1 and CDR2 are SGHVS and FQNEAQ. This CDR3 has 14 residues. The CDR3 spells CASSLAGGLQTQYF. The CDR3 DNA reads TGTGCCAGCAGCTTAGCGGGGGGGCTGCAGACCCAGTACTTC.

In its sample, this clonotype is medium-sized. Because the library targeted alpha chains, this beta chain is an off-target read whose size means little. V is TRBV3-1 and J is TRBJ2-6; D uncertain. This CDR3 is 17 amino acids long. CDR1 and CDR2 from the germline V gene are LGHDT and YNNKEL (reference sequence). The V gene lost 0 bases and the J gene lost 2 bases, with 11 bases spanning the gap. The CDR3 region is CASSQDLVGTGANVLTF. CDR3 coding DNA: TGTGCCAGCAGCCAAGATCTCGTGGGGACTGGGGCCAACGTCCTGACTTTC.

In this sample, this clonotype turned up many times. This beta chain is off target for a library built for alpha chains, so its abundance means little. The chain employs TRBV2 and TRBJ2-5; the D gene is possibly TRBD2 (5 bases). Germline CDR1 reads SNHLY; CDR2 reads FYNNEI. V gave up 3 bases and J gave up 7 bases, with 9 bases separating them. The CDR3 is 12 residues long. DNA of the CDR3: TGTGCCAGCAGTGAGGCTAGCAGGACCCAGTACTTC. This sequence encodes CASSEASRTQYF. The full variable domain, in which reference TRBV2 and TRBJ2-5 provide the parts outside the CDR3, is EPEVTQTPSHQVTQMGQEVILRCVPISNHLYFYWYRQILGQKVEFLVSFYNNEISEKSEIFDDQFSVERPDGSNFTLKIRSTKLEDSAMYFCASSEASRTQYFGPGTRLLVL.

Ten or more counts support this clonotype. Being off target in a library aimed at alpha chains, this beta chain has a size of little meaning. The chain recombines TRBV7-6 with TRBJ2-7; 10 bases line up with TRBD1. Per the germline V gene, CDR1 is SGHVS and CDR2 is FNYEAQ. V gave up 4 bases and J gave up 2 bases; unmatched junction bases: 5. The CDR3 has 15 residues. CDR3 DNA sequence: TGTGCCAGCAGCTCGACAGGGGGCCTCACCTACGAGCAGTACTTC. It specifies CASSSTGGLTYEQYF.

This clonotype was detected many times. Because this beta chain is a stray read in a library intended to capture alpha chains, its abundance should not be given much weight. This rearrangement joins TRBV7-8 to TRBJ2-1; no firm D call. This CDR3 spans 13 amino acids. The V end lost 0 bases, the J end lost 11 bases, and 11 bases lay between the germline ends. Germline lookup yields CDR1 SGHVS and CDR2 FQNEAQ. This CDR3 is CASSLAGSAKQFF. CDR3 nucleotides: TGTGCCAGCAGCTTAGCAGGATCGGCGAAGCAGTTCTTC.

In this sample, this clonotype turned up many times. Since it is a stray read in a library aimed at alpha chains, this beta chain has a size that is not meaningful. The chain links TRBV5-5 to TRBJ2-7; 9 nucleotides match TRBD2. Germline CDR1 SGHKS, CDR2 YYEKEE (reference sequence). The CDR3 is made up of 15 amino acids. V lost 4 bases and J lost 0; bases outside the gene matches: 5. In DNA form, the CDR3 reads TGTGCCAGCAGCACGGGACTAGCATACTCCTACGAGCAGTACTTC. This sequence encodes CASSTGLAYSYEQYF.

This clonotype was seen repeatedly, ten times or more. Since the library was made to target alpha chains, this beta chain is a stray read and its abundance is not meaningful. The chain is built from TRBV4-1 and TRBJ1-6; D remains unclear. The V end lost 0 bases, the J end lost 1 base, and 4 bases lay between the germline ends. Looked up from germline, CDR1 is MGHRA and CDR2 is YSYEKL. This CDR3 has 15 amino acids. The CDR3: CASSQDWSYNSPLHF. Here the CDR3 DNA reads TGCGCCAGCAGCCAAGATTGGTCCTATAATTCACCCCTCCACTTT.

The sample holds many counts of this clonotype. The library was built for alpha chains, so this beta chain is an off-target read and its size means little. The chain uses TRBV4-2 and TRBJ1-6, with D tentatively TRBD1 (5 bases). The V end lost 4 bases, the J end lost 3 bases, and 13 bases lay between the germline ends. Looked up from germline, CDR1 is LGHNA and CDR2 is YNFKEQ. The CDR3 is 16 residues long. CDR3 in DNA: TGTGCCAGCAGCCCCGGGGGAGGGAGCTATAATTCACCCCTCCACTTT. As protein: CASSPGGGSYNSPLHF.

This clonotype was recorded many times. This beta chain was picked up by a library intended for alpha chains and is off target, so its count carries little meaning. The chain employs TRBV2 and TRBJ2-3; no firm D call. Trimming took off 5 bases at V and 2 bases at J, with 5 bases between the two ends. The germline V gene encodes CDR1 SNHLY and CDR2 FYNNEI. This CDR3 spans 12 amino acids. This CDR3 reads CASSPATDTQYF. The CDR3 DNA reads TGTGCCAGCAGTCCAGCCACAGATACGCAGTATTTT.

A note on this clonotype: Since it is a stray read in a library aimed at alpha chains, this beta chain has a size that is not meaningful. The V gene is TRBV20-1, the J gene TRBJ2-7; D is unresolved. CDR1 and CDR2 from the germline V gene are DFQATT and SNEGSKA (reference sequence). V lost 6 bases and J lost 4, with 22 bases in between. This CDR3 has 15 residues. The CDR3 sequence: CSAPPGSSRTYEQYF. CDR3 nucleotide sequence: TGCAGTGCCCCCCCGGGCAGTTCCCGCACGTACGAGCAGTACTTC.

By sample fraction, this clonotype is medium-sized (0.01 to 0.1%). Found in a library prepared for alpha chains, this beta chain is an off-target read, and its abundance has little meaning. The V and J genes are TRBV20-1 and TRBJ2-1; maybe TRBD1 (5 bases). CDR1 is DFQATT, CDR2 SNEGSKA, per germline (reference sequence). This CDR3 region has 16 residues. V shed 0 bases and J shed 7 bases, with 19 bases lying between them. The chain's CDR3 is CSARDLGAGYRNEQFF. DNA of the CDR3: TGCAGTGCTAGAGATTTAGGGGCCGGCTATCGAAATGAGCAGTTCTTC.

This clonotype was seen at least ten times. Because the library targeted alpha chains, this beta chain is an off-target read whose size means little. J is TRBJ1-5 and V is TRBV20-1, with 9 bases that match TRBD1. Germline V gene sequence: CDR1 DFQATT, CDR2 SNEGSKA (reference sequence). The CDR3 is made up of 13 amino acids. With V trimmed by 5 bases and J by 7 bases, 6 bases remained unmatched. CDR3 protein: CSAFTGGGQPQHF. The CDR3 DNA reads TGCAGTGCTTTCACAGGGGGCGGACAGCCCCAGCATTTT.

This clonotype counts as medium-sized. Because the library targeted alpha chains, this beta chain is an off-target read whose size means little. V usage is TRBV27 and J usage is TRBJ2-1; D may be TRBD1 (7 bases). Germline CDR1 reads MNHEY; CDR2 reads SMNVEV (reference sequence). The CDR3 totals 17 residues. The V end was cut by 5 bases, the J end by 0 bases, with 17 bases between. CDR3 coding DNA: TGTGCCAGCAGTCCCGGTGGAGGGGGCAGCTCCTACAATGAGCAGTTCTTC. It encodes CASSPGGGGSSYNEQFF.

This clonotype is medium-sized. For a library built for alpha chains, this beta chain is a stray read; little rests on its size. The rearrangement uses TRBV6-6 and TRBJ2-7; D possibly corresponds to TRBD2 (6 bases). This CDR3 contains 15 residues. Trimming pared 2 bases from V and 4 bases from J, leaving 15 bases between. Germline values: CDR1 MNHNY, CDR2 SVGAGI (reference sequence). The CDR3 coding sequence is TGTGCCAGCAGTTACAGAGGGACTCAAGGATACGAGCAGTACTTC. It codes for CASSYRGTQGYEQYF.

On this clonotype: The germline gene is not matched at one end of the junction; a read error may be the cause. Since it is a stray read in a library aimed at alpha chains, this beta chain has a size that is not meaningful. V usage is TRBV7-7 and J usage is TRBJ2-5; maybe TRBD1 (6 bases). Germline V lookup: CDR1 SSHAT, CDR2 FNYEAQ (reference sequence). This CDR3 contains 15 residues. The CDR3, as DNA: TGTGCTAGCAGCCCGGCCCCGGGGACAATAGGAACCCAGTACTTC. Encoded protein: CASSPAPGTIGTQYF.

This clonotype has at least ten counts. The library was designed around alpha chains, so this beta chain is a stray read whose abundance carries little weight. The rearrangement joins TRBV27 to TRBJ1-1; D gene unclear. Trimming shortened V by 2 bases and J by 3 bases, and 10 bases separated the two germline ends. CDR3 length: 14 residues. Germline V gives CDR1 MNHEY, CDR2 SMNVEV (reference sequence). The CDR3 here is CASSLGREDTEAFF. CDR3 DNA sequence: TGTGCCAGCAGTTTAGGAAGGGAGGACACTGAAGCTTTCTTT.

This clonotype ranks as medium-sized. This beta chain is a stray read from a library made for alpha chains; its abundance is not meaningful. The CDR3 here is CSARASGGDYTQYF. The DNA for the CDR3 is TGCAGTGCTAGAGCCAGCGGGGGGGATTATACGCAGTATTTT. The rearrangement uses TRBV20-1 and TRBJ2-3, with TRBD2 identical over 10 bases. The CDR3 runs 14 residues. V lost 1 base, J lost 7 bases, and 5 bases stayed unmatched. Germline V gene data show CDR1 as DFQATT and CDR2 as SNEGSKA (reference sequence).

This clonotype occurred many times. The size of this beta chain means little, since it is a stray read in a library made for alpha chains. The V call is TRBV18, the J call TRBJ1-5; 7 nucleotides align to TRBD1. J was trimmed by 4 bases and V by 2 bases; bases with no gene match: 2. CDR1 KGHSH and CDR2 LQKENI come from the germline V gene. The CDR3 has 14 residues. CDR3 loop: CASSPATGNQPQHF. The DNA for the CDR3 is TGTGCCAGCTCACCAGCGACAGGGAATCAGCCCCAGCATTTT.

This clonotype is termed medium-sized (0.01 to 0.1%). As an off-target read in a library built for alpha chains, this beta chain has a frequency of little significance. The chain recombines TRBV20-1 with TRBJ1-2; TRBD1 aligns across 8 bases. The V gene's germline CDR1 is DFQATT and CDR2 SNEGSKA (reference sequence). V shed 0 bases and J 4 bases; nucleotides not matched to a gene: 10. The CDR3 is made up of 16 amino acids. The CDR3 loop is CSAREASGQVPYGYTF. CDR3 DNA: TGCAGTGCTAGAGAAGCGTCGGGACAGGTCCCCTATGGCTACACCTTC.